This T cell receptor beta chain was obtained from a study of blood T cells in healthy people across ages. This CDR3 is 14 amino acids long. Trimming shortened V by 7 bases and J by 7 bases, and 23 bases separated the two germline ends. Per germline, CDR1 SQVTM and CDR2 ANQGSEA. Primed by a sample-barcoded 5' primer and a J-beta primer mix, a second PCR proceeded for 7 to 11 cycles. A single record per CDR3 protein comes from TCRdb applying MiXCR to the 5' RACE reads. The data show about 1.1 million distinct CDR3 sequences, around two fifths seen once. This clonotype has just a few counts. This clonotype was sampled from a young man in good health. What was sequenced was blood. This rearrangement joins TRBV29-1 to TRBJ2-7; perhaps TRBD1 as D (5 bases). CDR3 bases: TGCAGCGCTTCGATAGGGGCCCGCTACAATGAGCAGTACTTC. It specifies CSASIGARYNEQYF.